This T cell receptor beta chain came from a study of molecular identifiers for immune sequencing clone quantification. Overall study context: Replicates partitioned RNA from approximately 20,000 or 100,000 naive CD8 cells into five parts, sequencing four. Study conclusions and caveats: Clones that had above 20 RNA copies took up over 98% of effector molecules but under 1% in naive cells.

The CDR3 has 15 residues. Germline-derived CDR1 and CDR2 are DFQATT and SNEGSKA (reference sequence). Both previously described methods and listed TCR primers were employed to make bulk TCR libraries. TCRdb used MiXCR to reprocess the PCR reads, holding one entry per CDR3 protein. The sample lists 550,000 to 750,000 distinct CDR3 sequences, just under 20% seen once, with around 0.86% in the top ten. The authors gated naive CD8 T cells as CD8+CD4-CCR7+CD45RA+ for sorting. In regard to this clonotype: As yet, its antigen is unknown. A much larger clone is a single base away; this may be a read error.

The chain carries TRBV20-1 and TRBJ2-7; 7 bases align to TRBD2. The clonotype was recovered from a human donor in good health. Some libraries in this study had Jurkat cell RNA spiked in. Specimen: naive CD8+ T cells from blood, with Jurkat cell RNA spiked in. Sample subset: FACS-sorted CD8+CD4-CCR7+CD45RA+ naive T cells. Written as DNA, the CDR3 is TGCAGTGCTAGACCTCTAGCGGAGGGGTCCTGCGAGCAGTACTTC. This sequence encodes CSARPLAEGSCEQYF.